This T cell receptor beta chain was recovered during a study of T cell responses to AZD1222 COVID-19 vaccine. Here immunoSEQ multiplex PCR was the method, and the copy in TCRdb shows in-frame clones only, minus some. The sample carries about 82,000 clones, around 90% recorded once. This CDR3 comprises 15 residues. Germline V gives CDR1 SGHTA, CDR2 FQGTGA. The V and J ends lost 6 bases and 2 bases respectively, with 16 bases between them. The chain is built from TRBV7-3 and TRBJ2-5; D is perhaps TRBD2 (5 bases). The sample here was peripheral blood, taken on day 0 of AZD1222 vaccination. This sequence originates from an adult in good health. The CDR3: CASRRSGNAQETQYF. The DNA for the CDR3 is TGTGCCAGCAGGAGATCGGGGAACGCACAAGAGACCCAGTACTTC.